This TCR beta chain is drawn from a study of T cells in Graves' hyperthyroidism and ophthalmopathy. Study results and caveats: The authors' 13 V-J model separated ophthalmopathy from stable hyperthyroidism. In validation, the model predicted ophthalmopathy. These predictions came a median approximately six months before onset.

This CDR3 spans 13 amino acids. Germline values: CDR1 GTSNPN, CDR2 SVGIG (reference sequence). The ends were cut back, 2 bases at V and 7 bases at J, with 12 bases in the middle. As to this clonotype: The target antigen is unknown.

The TCR beta CDR3 regions underwent amplification using RNA transcripts as the source. When the TCR CDR3 underwent first-round RT-PCR, the HTBI primer set was used. MiXCR was run by TCRdb on the multiplex PCR reads, yielding one entry per CDR3 protein. The sample records approximately 530,000 distinct CDR3 sequences, roughly 17% being singletons. Researchers defined stable Graves' hyperthyroidism as no ophthalmopathy progression within 18 months. Fresh peripheral blood, roughly 10 ml of it, supplied the PBMCs. The V and J genes are TRBV30 and TRBJ2-4; D is perhaps TRBD1 (5 bases). The receptor's source is a young woman with Graves' hyperthyroidism. The sequenced sample was blood. Here the CDR3 DNA reads TGTGCCTGGAGTTTGACCCAGGGTAACATTCAGTACTTC. Its protein is CAWSLTQGNIQYF.